Listed below are T cell receptor beta chains from one sample, sequenced in a study of blood T cells in healthy people across ages. TCRdb processed the 5' RACE reads anew with MiXCR; each CDR3 protein has one entry. The table records around 1,000,000 distinct CDR3 sequences, around 25% of them present only once. This sample was shared with a second study, whose subject was T cells of mothers and their children.

The source material was blood. The receptors shown here come from a girl aged 2 to 9 in good health. Both conserved end residues are part of each CDR3. D genes are given only for firm matches. Clone size appears in some rows only: once, few, many, or a class for an expanded clone.

size: few; V: TRBV5-5; D: NA; J: TRBJ1-1; length: 14; DNA: TGTGCCGGCAGCTTGGCCGGGGCGAACACTGAAGCTTTCTTT; CDR3: CAGSLAGANTEAFF
size: few; V: TRBV29-1; D: TRBD1; J: TRBJ1-3; length: 16; DNA: TGCAGCGTCGACCTAACAGGGGGCGTTGATGGAAACACCATATATTTT; CDR3: CSVDLTGGVDGNTIYF
size: NA; V: TRBV11-2; D: NA; J: TRBJ2-5; length: 15; DNA: TGTGCCAGCAGCCGAGCCGGGGCCGGTCAAGAGACCCAGTACTTC; CDR3: CASSRAGAGQETQYF
size: few; V: TRBV27; D: NA; J: TRBJ2-5; length: 14; DNA: TGTGCCAGCAGCCCAGACAATGGCCAAGAGACCCAGTACTTC; CDR3: CASSPDNGQETQYF
size: NA; V: TRBV28; D: NA; J: TRBJ1-1; length: 13; DNA: TGTGCCAGCAGTTTTTTCAGTCCGTTCGGAGCTTTCTTT; CDR3: CASSFFSPFGAFF
size: many; V: TRBV4-3; D: NA; J: TRBJ2-4; length: 13; DNA: TGCGCCAGCAGCCGCAAGGGTGAAAACATTCAGTACTTC; CDR3: CASSRKGENIQYF
size: few; V: TRBV3-1; D: NA; J: TRBJ1-5; length: 16; DNA: TGTGCCAGCAGCCAAGGGGCGTCCGGGGAGGGACGGCCCCAGCATTTT; CDR3: CASSQGASGEGRPQHF
size: NA; V: TRBV27; D: NA; J: TRBJ1-5; length: 15; DNA: TGTGCCAGCAGTTTATCAGGGATTAGCAATCAGCCCCAGCATTTT; CDR3: CASSLSGISNQPQHF
size: few; V: TRBV10-3; D: NA; J: TRBJ1-1; length: 15; DNA: TGTGCCATCAGTGAGTTCCGTAGACCTGGCACTGAAGCTTTCTTT; CDR3: CAISEFRRPGTEAFF
size: once; V: TRBV29-1; D: NA; J: TRBJ2-1; length: 11; DNA: TGCAGCGTTGAAGAGTATGCCCCACAGTTCTTC; CDR3: CSVEEYAPQFF
size: NA; V: TRBV6-2/TRBV6-3; D: TRBD2; J: TRBJ2-7; length: 22; DNA: TGTGCCAGCAGTTACTCGAGCTTTATTGGAGAGCGGGGGGCCTTAACGACCTACGAGCAGTACTTC; CDR3: CASSYSSFIGERGALTTYEQYF
size: NA; V: TRBV25-1; D: NA; J: TRBJ1-2; length: 16; DNA: TGTGCCAGCAGTGGCCACTACGTACAGGGAAATTATGGCTACACCTTC; CDR3: CASSGHYVQGNYGYTF
size: few; V: TRBV11-1; D: TRBD1; J: TRBJ1-1; length: 16; DNA: TGTGCCAGCAGCCTATTCCCGGGACAGCAGAACACTGAAGCTTTCTTT; CDR3: CASSLFPGQQNTEAFF
size: NA; V: TRBV5-1; D: NA; J: TRBJ2-1; length: 20; DNA: TGCGCCAGCAGGACAATGGAGTACAGCCTGGTGTCAGACTCCTACAATGAGCAGTTCTTC; CDR3: CASRTMEYSLVSDSYNEQFF
size: few; V: TRBV12-3/TRBV12-4; D: NA; J: TRBJ2-7; length: 16; DNA: TGTGCCAGCAGTTTTCAGCTTGAGGGGGGCTTCTACGAGCAGTACTTC; CDR3: CASSFQLEGGFYEQYF
size: NA; V: TRBV6-5; D: NA; J: TRBJ2-1; length: 13; DNA: TGTGCCAGCAGACGAATTATGTTCAATGAGCAGTTCTTC; CDR3: CASRRIMFNEQFF
size: NA; V: TRBV28; D: NA; J: TRBJ2-7; length: 15; DNA: TGTGCCAGCAGTCCGGGGGCAGGGACAGCCTACGAGCAGTACTTC; CDR3: CASSPGAGTAYEQYF
size: NA; V: TRBV7-9; D: TRBD2; J: TRBJ2-1; length: 16; DNA: TGTGCCAGCAGCATAAGAGCGGGGGTTGTCTACAATGAGCAGTTCTTC; CDR3: CASSIRAGVVYNEQFF
size: NA; V: TRBV5-6; D: NA; J: TRBJ2-7; length: 13; DNA: TGTGCCAGCAGCTTGGGAGAGGACTACGAGCAGTACTTC; CDR3: CASSLGEDYEQYF
size: NA; V: TRBV4-1; D: NA; J: TRBJ2-1; length: 14; DNA: TGCGCCAGCAGCCAAGATTGGCGCGGCAATGAGCAGTTCTTC; CDR3: CASSQDWRGNEQFF
size: few; V: TRBV27; D: TRBD1; J: TRBJ2-1; length: 18; DNA: TGTGCCAGCAGTTTAAATGTGGTGGGGACAGGTCTTAACAATGAGCAGTTCTTC; CDR3: CASSLNVVGTGLNNEQFF
size: NA; V: TRBV2; D: NA; J: TRBJ2-5; length: 16; DNA: TGTGCCAGCACCGAACCGGGACTGGGGGCGTTTGAGACCCAGTACTTC; CDR3: CASTEPGLGAFETQYF
size: NA; V: TRBV20-1; D: TRBD1; J: TRBJ1-4; length: 15; DNA: TGCAGTGCTAGTAGGTCAGGGGGCAGTTTCGAAAAACTGTTTTTT; CDR3: CSASRSGGSFEKLFF
size: NA; V: TRBV5-1; D: NA; J: TRBJ2-2; length: 15; DNA: TGCGCCAGCAGCTTGACCAGGGTAGACACCGGGGAGCTGTTTTTT; CDR3: CASSLTRVDTGELFF
size: NA; V: TRBV29-1; D: NA; J: TRBJ2-3; length: 12; DNA: TGCAGCGAGACCCGCGGCACAGATACGCAGTATTTT; CDR3: CSETRGTDTQYF
size: NA; V: TRBV11-2; D: NA; J: TRBJ2-3; length: 16; DNA: TGTGCCAGCAGCTGGCGTGGGAGGATTGGGCCAGATACGCAGTATTTT; CDR3: CASSWRGRIGPDTQYF